This passage covers 2 T cell receptor beta chains from one sample sequenced in a study of chemoradiotherapy in HPV16-positive cancers. Assay used: immunoSEQ multiplex PCR; TCRdb lists only in-frame clones, some missing. The data hold approximately 35,000 clones, with about four fifths observed a single time. Source: blood, taken from a patient who underwent chemoradiotherapy. Receptors originate from a human donor with HPV-associated anogenital cancer.

The chain employs TRBV18 and TRBJ2-1, with unresolved D. CDR1 KGHSH and CDR2 LQKENI come from the germline V gene. The V end lost 4 bases, the J end lost 5 bases, and 9 bases lay between the germline ends. The CDR3 is made up of 13 amino acids. The CDR3 region is CASSLAQDNEQFF. CDR3 DNA: TGTGCCAGCTCACTCGCCCAGGACAATGAGCAGTTCTTC.

The chain uses TRBV7-3 and TRBJ1-2, with D perhaps TRBD1 (5 bases). This CDR3 region has 13 residues. With 2 bases removed from V and 4 bases from J, the gap between germline ends came to 8 bases. CDR1 and CDR2 from the germline V gene are SGHTA and FQGTGA. The CDR3 DNA reads TGTGCCAGCAGCTTAGGCGGGGGCTATGGCTACACCTTC. Residues: CASSLGGGYGYTF.